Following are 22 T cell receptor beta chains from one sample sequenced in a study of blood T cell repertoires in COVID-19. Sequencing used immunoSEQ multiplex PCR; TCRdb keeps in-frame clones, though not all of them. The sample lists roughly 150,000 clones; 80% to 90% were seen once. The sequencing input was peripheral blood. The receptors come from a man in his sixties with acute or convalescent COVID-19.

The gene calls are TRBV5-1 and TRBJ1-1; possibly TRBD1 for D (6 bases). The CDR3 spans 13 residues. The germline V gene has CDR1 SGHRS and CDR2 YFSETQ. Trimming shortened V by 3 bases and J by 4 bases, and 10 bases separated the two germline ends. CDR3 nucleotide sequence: TGCGCCAGCAGCTCGACAGGCTCCACTGAAGCTTTCTTT. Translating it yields CASSSTGSTEAFF.

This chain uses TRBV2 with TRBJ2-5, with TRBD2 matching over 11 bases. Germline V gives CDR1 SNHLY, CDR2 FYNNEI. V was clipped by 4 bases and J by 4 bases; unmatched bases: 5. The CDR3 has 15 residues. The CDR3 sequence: CASSGTSGGRETQYF. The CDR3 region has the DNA TGTGCCAGCAGTGGAACTAGCGGGGGACGAGAGACCCAGTACTTC. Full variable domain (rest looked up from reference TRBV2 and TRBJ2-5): EPEVTQTPSHQVTQMGQEVILRCVPISNHLYFYWYRQILGQKVEFLVSFYNNEISEKSEIFDDQFSVERPDGSNFTLKIRSTKLEDSAMYFCASSGTSGGRETQYFGPGTRLLVL.

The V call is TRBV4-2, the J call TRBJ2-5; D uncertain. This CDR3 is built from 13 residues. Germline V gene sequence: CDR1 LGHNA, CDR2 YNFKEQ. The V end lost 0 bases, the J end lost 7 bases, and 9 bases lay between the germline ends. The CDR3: CASSQEGRGTQYF. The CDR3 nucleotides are TGTGCCAGCAGCCAAGAGGGTCGAGGGACCCAGTACTTC.

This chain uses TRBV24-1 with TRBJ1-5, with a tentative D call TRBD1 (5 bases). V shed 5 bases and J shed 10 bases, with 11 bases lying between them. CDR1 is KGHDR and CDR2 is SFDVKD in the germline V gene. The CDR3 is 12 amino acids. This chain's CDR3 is CATSVGGEPQHF. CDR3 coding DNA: TGTGCCACCAGTGTCGGGGGGGAACCCCAGCATTTT.

The chain's CDR3 is CASSTYYEQYF. CDR3 nucleotide sequence: TGTGCCAGCAGTACCTACTACGAGCAGTACTTC. The rearrangement uses TRBV27 and TRBJ2-7; no reliable D call. The V gene lost 5 bases and the J gene lost 3 bases, with 5 bases spanning the gap. This CDR3 has 11 residues. The germline V gene has CDR1 MNHEY and CDR2 SMNVEV (reference sequence).

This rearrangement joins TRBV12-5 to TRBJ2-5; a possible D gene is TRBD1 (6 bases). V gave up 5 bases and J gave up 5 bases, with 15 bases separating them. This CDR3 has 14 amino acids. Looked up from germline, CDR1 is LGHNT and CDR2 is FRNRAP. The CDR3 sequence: CASGASGVRETQYF. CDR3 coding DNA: TGTGCTAGTGGTGCCTCAGGGGTGAGGGAGACCCAGTACTTC.

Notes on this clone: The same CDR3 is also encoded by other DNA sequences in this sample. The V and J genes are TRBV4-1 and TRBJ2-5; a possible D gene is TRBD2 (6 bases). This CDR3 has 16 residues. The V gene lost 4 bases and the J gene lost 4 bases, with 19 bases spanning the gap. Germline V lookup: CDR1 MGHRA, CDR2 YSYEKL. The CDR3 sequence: CASSPDGGKRGETQYF. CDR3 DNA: TGCGCCAGCAGCCCGGACGGCGGGAAAAGGGGAGAGACCCAGTACTTC.

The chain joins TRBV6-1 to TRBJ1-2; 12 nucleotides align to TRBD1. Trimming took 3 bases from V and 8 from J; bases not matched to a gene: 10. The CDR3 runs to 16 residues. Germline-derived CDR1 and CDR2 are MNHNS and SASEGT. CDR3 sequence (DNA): TGTGCCAGCAGTGAGAGGCCGGGACAGGGGGCTTGGGGCTACACCTTC. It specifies CASSERPGQGAWGYTF.

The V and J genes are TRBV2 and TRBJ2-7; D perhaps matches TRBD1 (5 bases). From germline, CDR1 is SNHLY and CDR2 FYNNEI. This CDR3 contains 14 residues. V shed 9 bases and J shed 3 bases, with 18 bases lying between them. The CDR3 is CARPGTRRGYEQYF. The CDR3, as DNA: TGTGCCAGGCCTGGAACACGAAGGGGCTACGAGCAGTACTTC.

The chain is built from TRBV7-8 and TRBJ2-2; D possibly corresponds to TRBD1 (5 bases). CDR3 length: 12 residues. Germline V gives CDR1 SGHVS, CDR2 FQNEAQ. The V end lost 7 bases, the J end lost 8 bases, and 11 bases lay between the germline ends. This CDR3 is CASTRQFGELFF. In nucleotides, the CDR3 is TGTGCCAGCACCCGACAGTTTGGGGAGCTGTTTTTT. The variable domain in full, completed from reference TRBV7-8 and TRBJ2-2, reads GAGVSQSPRYKVAKRGQDVALRCDPISGHVSLFWYQQALGQGPEFLTYFQNEAQLDKSGLPSDRFFAERPEGSVSTLKIQRTQQEDSAVYLCASTRQFGELFFGEGSRLTVL.

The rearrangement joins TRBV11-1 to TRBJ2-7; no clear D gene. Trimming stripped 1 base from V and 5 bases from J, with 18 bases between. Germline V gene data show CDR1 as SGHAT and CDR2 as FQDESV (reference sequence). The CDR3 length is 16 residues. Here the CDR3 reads CASSLGGSVGWDEQYF. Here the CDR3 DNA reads TGTGCCAGCAGCTTAGGAGGATCAGTCGGCTGGGACGAGCAGTACTTC. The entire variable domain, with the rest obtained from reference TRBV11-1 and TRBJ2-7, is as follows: EAEVAQSPRYKITEKSQAVAFWCDPISGHATLYWYRQILGQGPELLVQFQDESVVDDSQLPKDRFSAERLKGVDSTLKIQPAELGDSAMYLCASSLGGSVGWDEQYFGPGTRLTVT.

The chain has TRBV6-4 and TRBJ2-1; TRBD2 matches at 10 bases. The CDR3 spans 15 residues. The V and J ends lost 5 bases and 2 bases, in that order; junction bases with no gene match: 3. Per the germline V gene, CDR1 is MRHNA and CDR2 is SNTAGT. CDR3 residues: CASSLAGGPYNEQFF. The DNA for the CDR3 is TGTGCCAGCAGTTTAGCGGGGGGCCCCTACAATGAGCAGTTCTTC.

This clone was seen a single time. CDR3 nucleotide sequence: TGTGCCACCAGTGACCCGGGACAGGTCACAGATACGCAGTATTTT. Amino acids: CATSDPGQVTDTQYF. The chain has TRBV24-1 and TRBJ2-3, with 8 bases fitting TRBD1. J gave up 2 bases and V 4 bases, and 4 bases lay outside the gene matches. This CDR3 has 15 residues. Germline values: CDR1 KGHDR, CDR2 SFDVKD.

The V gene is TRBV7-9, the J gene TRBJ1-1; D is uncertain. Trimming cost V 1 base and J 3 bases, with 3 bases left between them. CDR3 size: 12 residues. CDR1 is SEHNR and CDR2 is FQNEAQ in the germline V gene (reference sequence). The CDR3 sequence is CASSLVDTEAFF. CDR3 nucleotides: TGTGCCAGCAGCTTAGTAGACACTGAAGCTTTCTTT.

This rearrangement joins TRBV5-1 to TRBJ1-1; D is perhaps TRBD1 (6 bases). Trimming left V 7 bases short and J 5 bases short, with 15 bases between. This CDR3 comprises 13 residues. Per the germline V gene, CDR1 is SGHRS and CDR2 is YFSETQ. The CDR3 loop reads CASASTTGTEAFF. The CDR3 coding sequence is TGCGCCAGCGCATCCACTACAGGGACTGAAGCTTTCTTT.

The DNA of the CDR3 is TGTGCCAGCAGCCGACAGGGGCAGACCTACGAGCAGTACTTC. It specifies CASSRQGQTYEQYF. The rearrangement joins TRBV7-9 to TRBJ2-7; 8 bases are shared with TRBD1. In germline, CDR1 is SEHNR, CDR2 FQNEAQ (reference sequence). This CDR3 is built from 14 residues. J lost 2 bases, V lost 5 bases, and 5 bases had no gene match. Full variable domain (remainder filled in from reference TRBV7-9 and TRBJ2-7): DTGVSQNPRHKITKRGQNVTFRCDPISEHNRLYWYRQTLGQGPEFLTYFQNEAQLEKSRLLSDRFSAERPKGSFSTLEIQRTEQGDSAMYLCASSRQGQTYEQYFGPGTRLTVT.

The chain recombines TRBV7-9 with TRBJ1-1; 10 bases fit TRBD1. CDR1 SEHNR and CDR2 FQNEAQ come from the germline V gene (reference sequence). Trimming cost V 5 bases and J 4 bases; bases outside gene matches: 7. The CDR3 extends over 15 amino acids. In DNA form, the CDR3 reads TGTGCCAGCAGCGCCCGGGACAGGGGAGCCACTGAAGCTTTCTTT. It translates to CASSARDRGATEAFF.

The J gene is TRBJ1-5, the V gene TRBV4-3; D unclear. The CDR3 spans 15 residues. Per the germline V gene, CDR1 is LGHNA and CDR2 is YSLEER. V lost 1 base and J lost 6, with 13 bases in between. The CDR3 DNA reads TGCGCCAGCAGCCAAGTACACGAGGCGGGTCAGCCCCAGCATTTT. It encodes CASSQVHEAGQPQHF.

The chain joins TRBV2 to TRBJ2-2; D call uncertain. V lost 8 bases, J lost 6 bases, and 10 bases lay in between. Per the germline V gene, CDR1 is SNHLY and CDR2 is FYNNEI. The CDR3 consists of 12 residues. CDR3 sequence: CASQLAAGELFF. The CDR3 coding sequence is TGTGCCAGCCAACTCGCGGCCGGGGAGCTGTTTTTT.

The chain's CDR3 is CASSLGQGRANSPLHF. The CDR3 coding sequence is TGTGCCAGCAGCTTGGGTCAGGGCAGGGCTAATTCACCCCTCCACTTT. This sequence joins TRBV13 and TRBJ1-6, with D possibly matching TRBD1 (5 bases). V dropped 3 bases and J dropped 6 bases, with 15 bases sitting between them. The CDR3 runs 16 residues. CDR1 and CDR2 (germline): PRHDT, FYEKMQ (reference sequence).

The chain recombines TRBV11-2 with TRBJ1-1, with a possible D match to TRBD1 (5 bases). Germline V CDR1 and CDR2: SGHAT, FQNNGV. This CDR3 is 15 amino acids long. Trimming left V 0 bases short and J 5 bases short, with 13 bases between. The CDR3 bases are TGTGCCAGCAGCTTAGATCCAGGGAAACTAACTGAAGCTTTCTTT. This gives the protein CASSLDPGKLTEAFF.

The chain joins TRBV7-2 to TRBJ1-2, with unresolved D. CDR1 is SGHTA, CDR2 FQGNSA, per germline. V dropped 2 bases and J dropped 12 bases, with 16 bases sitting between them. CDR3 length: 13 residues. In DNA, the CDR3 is TGTGCCAGCAGCTTAAAGGTGCCGGGGTCGGACACCTTC. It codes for CASSLKVPGSDTF. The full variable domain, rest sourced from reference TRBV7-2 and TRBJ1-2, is GAGVSQSPSNKVTEKGKDVELRCDPISGHTALYWYRQSLGQGLEFLIYFQGNSAPDKSGLPSDRFSAERTGGSVSTLTIQRTQQEDSAVYLCASSLKVPGSDTFGSGTRLTVV.